The count of the clone carrying this T cell receptor beta chain is one. The antigen is unknown. The sample is drawn from a study of chemoradiotherapy in HPV16-positive cancers. Study-wide results and caveats: Better recurrence-free survival went with HPV-responsive T-cell expansion in HPV16-positive patients. HPV-specific T cells were functionally defined from only a couple of HPV16-positive patients. Candidate HPV-specific clones and E7-related TCR motifs grew in tumor during treatment.

The germline CDR1 and CDR2 sequences are MNHEY and SVGAGI. The V end lost 5 bases, the J end lost 6 bases, and 11 bases lay between the germline ends. The CDR3 length is 14 residues. Profiling relied on immunoSEQ multiplex PCR, and the TCRdb table lists in-frame clones only, not all of them. The sample lists 15,000 to 20,000 clones, approximately 90% occurring once. The starting material was blood, obtained from a patient who underwent chemoradiotherapy. V and J are TRBV6-5 and TRBJ1-6, with D maybe TRBD1 (5 bases). The source is a human donor with HPV-associated anogenital cancer. CDR3: CASSPSGINSPLHF. The CDR3 region has the DNA TGTGCCAGCAGTCCCTCAGGGATTAATTCACCCCTCCACTTT.